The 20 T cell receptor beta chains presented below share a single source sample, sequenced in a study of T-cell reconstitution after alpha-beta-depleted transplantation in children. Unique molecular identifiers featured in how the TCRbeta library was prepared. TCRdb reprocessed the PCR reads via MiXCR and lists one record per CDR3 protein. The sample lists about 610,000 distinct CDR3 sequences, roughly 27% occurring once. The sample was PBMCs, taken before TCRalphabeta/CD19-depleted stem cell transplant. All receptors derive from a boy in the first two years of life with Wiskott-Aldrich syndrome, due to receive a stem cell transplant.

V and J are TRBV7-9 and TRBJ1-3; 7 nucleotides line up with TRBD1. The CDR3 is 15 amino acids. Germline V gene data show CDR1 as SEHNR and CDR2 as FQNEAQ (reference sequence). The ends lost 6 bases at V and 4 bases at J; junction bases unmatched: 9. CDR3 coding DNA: TGTGCCAGCAGTCCCGGACAGGTTTTAGGAAACACCATATATTTT. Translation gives CASSPGQVLGNTIYF. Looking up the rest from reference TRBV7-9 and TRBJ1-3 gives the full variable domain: DTGVSQNPRHKITKRGQNVTFRCDPISEHNRLYWYRQTLGQGPEFLTYFQNEAQLEKSRLLSDRFSAERPKGSFSTLEIQRTEQGDSAMYLCASSPGQVLGNTIYFGEGSWLTVV.

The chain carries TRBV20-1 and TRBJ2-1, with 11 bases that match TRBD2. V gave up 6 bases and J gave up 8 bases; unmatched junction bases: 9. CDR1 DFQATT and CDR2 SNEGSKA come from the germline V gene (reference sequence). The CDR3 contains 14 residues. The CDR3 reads CSAPSGGLRDEQFF. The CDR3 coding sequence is TGCAGTGCCCCTAGCGGGGGGCTACGGGATGAGCAGTTCTTC.

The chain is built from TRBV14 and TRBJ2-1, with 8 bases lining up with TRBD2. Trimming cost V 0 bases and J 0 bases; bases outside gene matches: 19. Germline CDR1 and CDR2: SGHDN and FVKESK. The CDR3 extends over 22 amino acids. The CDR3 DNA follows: TGTGCCAGCAGCCAAGATATAAAGGAGACTAGCGACCTCTGGAGCTCCTACAATGAGCAGTTCTTC. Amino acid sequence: CASSQDIKETSDLWSSYNEQFF.

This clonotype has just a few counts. Here the CDR3 DNA reads TGCGCCAGCAGCTTCGCTAGCGGGGGACTCTACGAGCAGTACTTC. Translated, it gives CASSFASGGLYEQYF. The J gene is TRBJ2-7, the V gene TRBV5-1; 10 positions match TRBD2. V shed 2 bases, J shed 3 bases, and the junction held 5 bases outside the gene matches. The CDR3 loop spans 15 amino acids. The germline CDR1 and CDR2 sequences are SGHRS and YFSETQ. The full variable domain, rest sourced from reference TRBV5-1 and TRBJ2-7, is KAGVTQTPRYLIKTRGQQVTLSCSPISGHRSVSWYQQTPGQGLQFLFEYFSETQRNKGNFPGRFSGRQFSNSRSEMNVSTLELGDSALYLCASSFASGGLYEQYFGPGTRLTVT.

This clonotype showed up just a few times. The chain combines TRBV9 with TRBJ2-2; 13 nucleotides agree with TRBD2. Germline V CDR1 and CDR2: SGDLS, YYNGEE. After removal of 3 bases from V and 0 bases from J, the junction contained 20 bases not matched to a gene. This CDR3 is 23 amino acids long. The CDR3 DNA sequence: TGTGCCAGCAGCGGGGCACTAGCGGGAGGGCCAACAGACTTTAACGCGAACACCGGGGAGCTGTTTTTT. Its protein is CASSGALAGGPTDFNANTGELFF.

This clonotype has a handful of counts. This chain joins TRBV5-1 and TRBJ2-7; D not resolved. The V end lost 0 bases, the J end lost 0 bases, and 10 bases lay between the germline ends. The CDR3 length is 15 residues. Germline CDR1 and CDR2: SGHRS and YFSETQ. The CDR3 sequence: CASSLGDLYSYEQYF. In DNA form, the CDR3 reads TGCGCCAGCAGCTTGGGGGATCTCTACTCCTACGAGCAGTACTTC.

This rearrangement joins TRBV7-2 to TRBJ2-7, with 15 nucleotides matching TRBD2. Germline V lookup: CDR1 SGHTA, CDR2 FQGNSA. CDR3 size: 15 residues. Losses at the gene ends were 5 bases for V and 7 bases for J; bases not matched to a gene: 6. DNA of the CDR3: TGTGCCAGCAGCAAGGGACTAGCGGGAGGAGAGGAGCAGTACTTC. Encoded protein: CASSKGLAGGEEQYF.

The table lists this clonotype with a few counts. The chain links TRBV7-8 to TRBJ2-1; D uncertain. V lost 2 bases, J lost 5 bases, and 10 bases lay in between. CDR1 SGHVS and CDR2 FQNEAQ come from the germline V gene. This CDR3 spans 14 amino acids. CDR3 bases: TGTGCCAGCAGCTTATCGTTGGGCCACAATGAGCAGTTCTTC. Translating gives CASSLSLGHNEQFF.

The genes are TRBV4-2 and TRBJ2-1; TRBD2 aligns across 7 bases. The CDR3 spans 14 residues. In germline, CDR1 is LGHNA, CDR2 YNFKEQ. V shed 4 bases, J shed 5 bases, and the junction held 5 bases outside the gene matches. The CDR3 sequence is CASSRSSGNNEQFF. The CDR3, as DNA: TGTGCCAGCAGCCGGTCTAGCGGCAACAATGAGCAGTTCTTC.

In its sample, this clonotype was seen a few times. CDR3 sequence (DNA): TGCAGTGCTAGCCAGGACGTCTACGAGCAGTACTTC. Its translation: CSASQDVYEQYF. The V and J genes are TRBV20-1 and TRBJ2-7; no reliable D call. V lost 3 bases, J lost 3 bases, and 9 bases lay in between. Germline CDR1 and CDR2: DFQATT and SNEGSKA (reference sequence). The CDR3 is made up of 12 amino acids.

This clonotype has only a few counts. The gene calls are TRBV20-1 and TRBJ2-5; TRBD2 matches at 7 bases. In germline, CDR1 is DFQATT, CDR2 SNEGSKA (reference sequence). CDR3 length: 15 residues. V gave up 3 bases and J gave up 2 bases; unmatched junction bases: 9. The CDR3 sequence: CSASMGREVQETQYF. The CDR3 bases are TGCAGTGCTAGCATGGGTCGGGAGGTACAAGAGACCCAGTACTTC.

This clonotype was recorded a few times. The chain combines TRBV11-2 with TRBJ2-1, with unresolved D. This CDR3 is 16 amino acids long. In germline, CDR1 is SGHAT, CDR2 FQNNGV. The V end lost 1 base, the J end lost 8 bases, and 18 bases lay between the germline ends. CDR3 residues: CASSLVSLEPPHEQFF. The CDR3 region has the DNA TGTGCCAGCAGCTTAGTCAGTCTAGAACCGCCCCATGAGCAGTTCTTC.

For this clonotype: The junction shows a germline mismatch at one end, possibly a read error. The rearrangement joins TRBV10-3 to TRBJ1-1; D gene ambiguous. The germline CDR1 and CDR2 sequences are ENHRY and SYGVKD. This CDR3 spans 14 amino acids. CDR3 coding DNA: TGTGCCATCAGTGAGGCAAGGGCGAACGCTGAAGCTTTCTTT. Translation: CAISEARANAEAFF.

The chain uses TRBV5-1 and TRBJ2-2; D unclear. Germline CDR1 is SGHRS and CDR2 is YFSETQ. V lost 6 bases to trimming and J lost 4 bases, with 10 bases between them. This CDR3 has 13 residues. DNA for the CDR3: TGCGCCAGCACTCAGGCATTCACCGGGGAGCTGTTTTTT. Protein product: CASTQAFTGELFF. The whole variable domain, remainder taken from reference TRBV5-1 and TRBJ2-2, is KAGVTQTPRYLIKTRGQQVTLSCSPISGHRSVSWYQQTPGQGLQFLFEYFSETQRNKGNFPGRFSGRQFSNSRSEMNVSTLELGDSALYLCASTQAFTGELFFGEGSRLTVL.

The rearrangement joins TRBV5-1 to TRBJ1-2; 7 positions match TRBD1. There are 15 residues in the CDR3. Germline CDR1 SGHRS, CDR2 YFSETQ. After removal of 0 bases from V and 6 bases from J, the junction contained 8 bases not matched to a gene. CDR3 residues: CASSLGGRGFDGYTF. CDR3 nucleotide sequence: TGCGCCAGCAGCTTGGGGGGCAGGGGGTTCGATGGCTACACCTTC.

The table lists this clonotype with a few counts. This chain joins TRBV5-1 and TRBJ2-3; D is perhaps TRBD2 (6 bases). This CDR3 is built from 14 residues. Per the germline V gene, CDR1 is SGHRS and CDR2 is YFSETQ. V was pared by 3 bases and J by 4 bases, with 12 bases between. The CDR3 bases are TGCGCCAGCAGCTGGACCGGGGGAGCAGATACGCAGTATTTT. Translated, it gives CASSWTGGADTQYF.

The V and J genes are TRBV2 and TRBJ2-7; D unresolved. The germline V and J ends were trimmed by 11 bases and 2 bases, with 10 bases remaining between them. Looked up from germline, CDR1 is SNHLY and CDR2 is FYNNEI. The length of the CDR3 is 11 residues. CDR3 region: CACLRAYEQYF. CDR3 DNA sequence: TGTGCCTGTCTTAGGGCCTACGAGCAGTACTTC.

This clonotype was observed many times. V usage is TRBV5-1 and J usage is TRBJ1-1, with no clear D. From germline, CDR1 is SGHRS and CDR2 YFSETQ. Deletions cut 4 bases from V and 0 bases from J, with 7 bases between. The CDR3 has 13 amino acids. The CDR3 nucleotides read TGCGCCAGCAGCCCGTCCATGAACACTGAAGCTTTCTTT. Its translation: CASSPSMNTEAFF.

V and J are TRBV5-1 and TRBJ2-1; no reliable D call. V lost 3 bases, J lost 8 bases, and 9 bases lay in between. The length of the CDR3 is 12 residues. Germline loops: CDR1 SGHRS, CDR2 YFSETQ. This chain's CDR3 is CASSSLRDEQFF. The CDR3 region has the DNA TGCGCCAGCAGCTCACTGCGAGATGAGCAGTTCTTC.

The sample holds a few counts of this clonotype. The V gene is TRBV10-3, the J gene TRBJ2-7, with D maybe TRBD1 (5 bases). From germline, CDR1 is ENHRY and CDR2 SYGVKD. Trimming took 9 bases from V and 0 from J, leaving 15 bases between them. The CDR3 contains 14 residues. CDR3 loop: CAISGFPGSYEQYF. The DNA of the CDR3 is TGTGCCATATCAGGGTTCCCAGGCTCCTACGAGCAGTACTTC.